These 27 T cell receptor beta chains originate from one sample sequenced in a study of response to subunit inactivated influenza vaccine. MiXCR was run by TCRdb on the RT-PCR reads, yielding one entry per CDR3 protein. This sample has roughly 780,000 distinct CDR3 sequences, with approximately 17% found just once. The sample was PBMCs from blood, taken about 5 days after vaccination. Receptors originate from a man aged 45-60 years who received an inactivated influenza vaccine.

This clonotype was picked up a small number of times. This chain links TRBV7-2 with TRBJ2-7, with TRBD2 matching over 8 bases. Germline CDR1 is SGHTA and CDR2 is FQGNSA. The CDR3 spans 15 residues. After removal of 6 bases from V and 5 bases from J, the junction contained 12 bases not matched to a gene. CDR3: CASRKTGLEVHEQYF. The CDR3 nucleotides read TGTGCCAGCAGAAAGACGGGACTAGAGGTCCACGAGCAGTACTTC. The variable domain in full, completed from reference TRBV7-2 and TRBJ2-7, reads GAGVSQSPSNKVTEKGKDVELRCDPISGHTALYWYRQSLGQGLEFLIYFQGNSAPDKSGLPSDRFSAERTGGSVSTLTIQRTQQEDSAVYLCASRKTGLEVHEQYFGPGTRLTVT.

This sequence joins TRBV20-1 and TRBJ2-7; no clear D gene. The CDR3 is made up of 13 amino acids. Germline lookup yields CDR1 DFQATT and CDR2 SNEGSKA (reference sequence). CDR3 DNA: TGCGGAATCCGTCAGGCTCGCCCCTACGAGCAGTACTTC. Translated, it gives CGIRQARPYEQYF.

This clonotype was picked up a small number of times. V is TRBV27 and J is TRBJ2-5, with TRBD2 matching over 9 bases. Losses at the gene ends were 6 bases for V and 6 bases for J; bases not matched to a gene: 5. The germline V gene has CDR1 MNHEY and CDR2 SMNVEV (reference sequence). CDR3 length: 13 amino acids. The CDR3 nucleotides read TGTGCCAGCAGACTAGCGGGTGGGCAGACCCAGTACTTC. Encoded protein: CASRLAGGQTQYF.

CDR3 DNA: TGTGCCAGCAGCCACAGTGGTGCAGATACGCAGTATTTT. Amino acid sequence: CASSHSGADTQYF. The J gene is TRBJ2-3, the V gene TRBV11-1, with D unresolved. Germline values: CDR1 SGHAT, CDR2 FQDESV (reference sequence). This CDR3 contains 13 residues. V dropped 5 bases and J dropped 4 bases, with 10 bases sitting between them. Filled out from reference TRBV11-1 and TRBJ2-3, the complete variable domain reads EAEVAQSPRYKITEKSQAVAFWCDPISGHATLYWYRQILGQGPELLVQFQDESVVDDSQLPKDRFSAERLKGVDSTLKIQPAELGDSAMYLCASSHSGADTQYFGPGTRLTVL.

This clonotype was found many times. The chain combines TRBV6-5 with TRBJ1-2, with TRBD1 matching over 7 bases. V lost 2 bases and J lost 4; bases outside the gene matches: 1. The CDR3 covers 13 residues. Germline CDR1 MNHEY, CDR2 SVGAGI. CDR3 loop: CASSYRDSYGYTF. Written as DNA, the CDR3 is TGTGCCAGCAGTTACAGGGACAGCTATGGCTACACCTTC.

This clonotype was seen a single time. The chain employs TRBV6-1 and TRBJ2-7; 9 bases match TRBD2. This CDR3 region has 15 residues. Looked up from germline, CDR1 is MNHNS and CDR2 is SASEGT. Losses at the gene ends were 0 bases for V and 2 bases for J; bases not matched to a gene: 2. The CDR3 reads CASSEARTSAYEQYF. CDR3 in DNA: TGTGCCAGCAGTGAAGCGAGGACTAGCGCCTACGAGCAGTACTTC.

A few counts support this clonotype. The chain carries TRBV20-1 and TRBJ2-1; D is possibly TRBD2 (6 bases). This CDR3 is 15 amino acids long. Germline assignment: CDR1 DFQATT and CDR2 SNEGSKA (reference sequence). The ends were cut back, 6 bases at V and 4 bases at J, with 19 bases in the middle. CDR3 amino acids: CSANLGTYKYNEQFF. CDR3 nucleotides: TGCAGTGCCAATCTCGGGACTTACAAGTACAATGAGCAGTTCTTC.

This clonotype came up many times. This rearrangement joins TRBV7-6 to TRBJ2-3, with unresolved D. Germline values: CDR1 SGHVS, CDR2 FNYEAQ. The V gene lost 1 base and the J gene lost 2 bases, with 19 bases spanning the gap. The CDR3 covers 18 residues. CDR3 nucleotide sequence: TGTGCCAGCAGCTTAGATGATCTCGGAAGTACTCCCACAGATACGCAGTATTTT. It codes for CASSLDDLGSTPTDTQYF.

This clonotype was counted ten times or more. The V call is TRBV20-1, the J call TRBJ2-3; 7 bases match TRBD2. Trimming removed 0 bases from V and 7 bases from J; junction bases left unmatched: 13. Germline values: CDR1 DFQATT, CDR2 SNEGSKA (reference sequence). CDR3 length equals 16 residues. This chain's CDR3 is CSARDLRGRAGYTQYF. The CDR3 nucleotides are TGCAGTGCTAGAGATCTCCGTGGGAGGGCCGGTTATACGCAGTATTTT.

This clonotype was recorded at least ten times. The V call is TRBV9, the J call TRBJ2-2; no reliable D call. The CDR3 extends over 13 amino acids. Germline V CDR1 and CDR2: SGDLS, YYNGEE. With 4 bases removed from V and 2 bases from J, the gap between germline ends came to 6 bases. The CDR3 sequence: CASSSENTGELFF. The CDR3 DNA sequence: TGTGCCAGCAGCTCGGAAAACACCGGGGAGCTGTTTTTT.

This clonotype has only a few counts. The chain recombines TRBV5-1 with TRBJ1-2; TRBD1 agrees at 7 bases. V shed 4 bases and J 8 bases; nucleotides not matched to a gene: 11. CDR1 and CDR2 from the germline V gene are SGHRS and YFSETQ. This CDR3 comprises 14 residues. The chain's CDR3 is CASSNRTGPGGYTF. Here the CDR3 DNA reads TGCGCCAGCAGCAACCGGACAGGCCCAGGCGGCTACACCTTC.

The count of this clonotype is one. V is TRBV4-1 and J is TRBJ1-1; no reliable D call. V lost 3 bases and J lost 8, with 16 bases in between. The CDR3 contains 14 residues. Germline V CDR1 and CDR2: MGHRA, YSYEKL. In DNA form, the CDR3 reads TGCGCCAGCAGCCATGAAGAAGAACGAGGGGAAGCTTTCTTT. This translates into CASSHEEERGEAFF.

As for this clonotype: This clone may be a read error of a much larger clone one base away. The chain links TRBV20-1 to TRBJ1-5; a possible D gene is TRBD1 (5 bases). Trimming removed 6 bases at V and 4 bases at J, with 13 bases between. The CDR3 is 13 amino acids. Germline CDR1 DFQATT, CDR2 SNEGSKA (reference sequence). CDR3 sequence: CSAVRQGNQPQHF. The CDR3, as DNA: TGCAGTGCAGTTCGCCAGGGAAATCAGCCCCAGCATTTT.

Here the CDR3 DNA reads TGTGCCAGCAGCTTGTCCGCGACAGGGAGCTCACCCCTCCACTTT. As protein: CASSLSATGSSPLHF. The V and J genes are TRBV5-6 and TRBJ1-6, with TRBD1 identical over 7 bases. Germline CDR1 and CDR2: SGHDT and YYEEEE. The length of the CDR3 is 15 residues. Trimming removed 1 base from V and 10 bases from J; junction bases left unmatched: 8. The full variable domain, rest sourced from reference TRBV5-6 and TRBJ1-6, is DAGVTQSPTHLIKTRGQQVTLRCSPKSGHDTVSWYQQALGQGPQFIFQYYEEEERQRGNFPDRFSGHQFPNYSSELNVNALLLGDSALYLCASSLSATGSSPLHFGNGTRLTVT.

This clonotype was picked up a small number of times. This chain uses TRBV9 with TRBJ1-5, with 7 nucleotides matching TRBD1. The germline gives CDR1 SGDLS, CDR2 YYNGEE. The CDR3 covers 15 residues. Germline trimming cut 4 bases from V and 0 bases from J; bases unmatched to any gene: 4. CDR3 sequence (DNA): TGTGCCAGCAGCCGGGGACAGCATAGCAATCAGCCCCAGCATTTT. It encodes CASSRGQHSNQPQHF.

This clonotype was seen at least ten times. This chain uses TRBV9 with TRBJ1-1; D unresolved. V lost 0 bases, J lost 3 bases, and 6 bases lay in between. The CDR3 is 13 amino acids. CDR1 and CDR2 (germline): SGDLS, YYNGEE. CDR3 protein: CASSVGGYTEAFF. CDR3 sequence (DNA): TGTGCCAGCAGCGTAGGCGGATACACTGAAGCTTTCTTT. The full variable domain, with the rest looked up from reference TRBV9 and TRBJ1-1, is DSGVTQTPKHLITATGQRVTLRCSPRSGDLSVYWYQQSLDQGLQFLIQYYNGEERAKGNILERFSAQQFPDLHSELNLSSLELGDSALYFCASSVGGYTEAFFGQGTRLTVV.

There are a few counts of this clonotype. The rearrangement uses TRBV18 and TRBJ1-6, with TRBD1 identical over 8 bases. V lost 3 bases and J lost 10; bases outside the gene matches: 8. Germline CDR1 and CDR2: KGHSH and LQKENI. The CDR3 spans 15 residues. The CDR3 DNA follows: TGTGCCAGCTCACCGAGACAGGGGTTCAACTCACCCCTCCACTTT. It specifies CASSPRQGFNSPLHF.

This clonotype was seen a few times. The chain has TRBV7-8 and TRBJ1-5, with 7 bases matching TRBD1. The CDR3 is 16 residues long. The V and J ends lost 1 base and 4 bases, in that order; junction bases with no gene match: 7. CDR1 is SGHVS and CDR2 is FQNEAQ in the germline V gene. The CDR3: CASSLGRQGRNQPQHF. CDR3 bases: TGTGCCAGCAGCTTAGGGAGACAGGGACGGAATCAGCCCCAGCATTTT.

This clonotype appeared many times. Compared with germline, one end of the junction differs, possibly owing to a read error. The chain uses TRBV5-1 and TRBJ2-2; D is ambiguous. CDR3 length equals 14 residues. In germline, CDR1 is SGHRS, CDR2 YFSETQ. This CDR3 reads CASSLGGNTGELFF. DNA for the CDR3: TGTGCCAGCAGCTTAGGCGGGAACACCGGGGAGCTGTTTTTT.

V gene TRBV10-3 combines with J gene TRBJ2-3; TRBD2 matches 9 bases. The CDR3 has 15 residues. V lost 6 bases to trimming and J lost 3 bases; unmatched junction nucleotides: 7. Germline values: CDR1 ENHRY, CDR2 SYGVKD. The chain's CDR3 is CAIRAGGPRTDTQYF. CDR3 nucleotides: TGTGCCATCAGGGCGGGGGGGCCAAGGACAGATACGCAGTATTTT.

This clonotype appeared a few times. This chain links TRBV15 with TRBJ2-5; maybe TRBD1 (5 bases). V dropped 3 bases and J dropped 2 bases, with 16 bases sitting between them. Germline CDR1 LNHNV, CDR2 YYDKDF (reference sequence). The CDR3 sequence is 16 residues long. The CDR3 DNA reads TGTGCCACCAGCAGCCCCCAAACAGGTTATCAAGAGACCCAGTACTTC. Protein product: CATSSPQTGYQETQYF.

The chain has TRBV4-2 and TRBJ2-2; no definite D call. Trimming cost V 1 base and J 5 bases, with 26 bases left between them. Germline CDR1 reads LGHNA; CDR2 reads YNFKEQ. The length of the CDR3 is 20 residues. CDR3 sequence reads: CASSQVWRLELISRTGELFF. The CDR3 bases are TGTGCCAGCAGCCAAGTGTGGCGTTTAGAGTTAATAAGTCGTACCGGGGAGCTGTTTTTT.

This clonotype has more than one count but fewer than ten. CDR3 DNA: TGCGCCAGCGCAGGGGATGGGTCGAACACCGGGGAGCTGTTTTTT. Its protein product is CASAGDGSNTGELFF. The chain has TRBV5-1 and TRBJ2-2; D possibly corresponds to TRBD1 (6 bases). This CDR3 is 15 amino acids long. Germline loops: CDR1 SGHRS, CDR2 YFSETQ. V was trimmed by 7 bases and J by 0 bases, leaving 13 bases between them. Filled out from reference TRBV5-1 and TRBJ2-2, the complete variable domain reads KAGVTQTPRYLIKTRGQQVTLSCSPISGHRSVSWYQQTPGQGLQFLFEYFSETQRNKGNFPGRFSGRQFSNSRSEMNVSTLELGDSALYLCASAGDGSNTGELFFGEGSRLTVL.

This clonotype was recorded a few times. V gene TRBV24-1 combines with J gene TRBJ1-2; D remains unclear. Per germline, CDR1 KGHDR and CDR2 SFDVKD. The length of the CDR3 is 13 residues. Trimming left V 1 base short and J 4 bases short, with 6 bases between. CDR3 sequence (DNA): TGTGCCACCAGTGATTTTGCTGGCTATGGCTACACCTTC. It yields the protein CATSDFAGYGYTF.

The chain is built from TRBV7-3 and TRBJ2-3, with 12 bases identical to TRBD2. The CDR3 is 16 residues long. The V segment lost 5 bases and the J segment 1 base; nucleotides outside the gene matches: 4. Germline CDR1 reads SGHTA; CDR2 reads FQGTGA. The CDR3 sequence is CASSTSGRPGTDTQYF. CDR3 bases: TGTGCCAGCAGCACTAGCGGGAGGCCGGGCACAGATACGCAGTATTTT.

V is TRBV27 and J is TRBJ1-2; possibly TRBD1 for D (6 bases). Germline V gives CDR1 MNHEY, CDR2 SMNVEV (reference sequence). This CDR3 has 12 amino acids. V lost 7 bases and J 2 bases, leaving 8 bases between the germline ends. CDR3 in DNA: TGTGCCAGCACAACAGGGAACTATGGCTACACCTTC. Protein sequence: CASTTGNYGYTF.

This clonotype has just a few counts. The chain has TRBV28 and TRBJ1-6, with TRBD1 identical over 8 bases. In germline, CDR1 is MDHEN, CDR2 SYDVKM. V lost 7 bases and J lost 8; bases outside the gene matches: 7. CDR3 length: 14 residues. CDR3 nucleotide sequence: TGTGCCAGCATGAGAGGACAGGGCGATTCACCCCTCCACTTT. It codes for CASMRGQGDSPLHF.